This T cell receptor (beta chain) is drawn from a study of T cells in Graves' hyperthyroidism and ophthalmopathy. The overall study: Sampling of peripheral blood happened at initial diagnosis, prior to any treatment.

Many counts were recorded for this clonotype. Its target is unknown. Study-wide results and limits: Stable hyperthyroidism was separated from ophthalmopathy by a model based on 13 V-J features. Appearing also in blood were most of the thyroid clonotypes expanded above 0.001.

V lost 5 bases and J lost 2, with 10 bases in between. CDR3 size: 13 residues. Germline V gives CDR1 SNHLY, CDR2 FYNNEI. Hyperthyroidism patients were newly diagnosed, had disease duration under 2 months, and were aged 18 to 65 years. Amplified TCR beta CDR3 regions came from RNA transcripts. With the HTBI primer set, the TCR CDR3 went through a first round of RT-PCR. MiXCR, applied by TCRdb to the multiplex PCR reads, yields one record per CDR3 protein. The sample shows more than 300,000 distinct CDR3 sequences, more than 11% of them seen only once. The rearrangement joins TRBV2 to TRBJ2-7; D is unresolved. Sequenced input: blood. This receptor was taken from a woman in her thirties with Graves' hyperthyroidism. CDR3 sequence: CASSRARAYEQYF. The CDR3 coding sequence is TGTGCCAGCAGTCGTGCACGGGCCTACGAGCAGTACTTC.